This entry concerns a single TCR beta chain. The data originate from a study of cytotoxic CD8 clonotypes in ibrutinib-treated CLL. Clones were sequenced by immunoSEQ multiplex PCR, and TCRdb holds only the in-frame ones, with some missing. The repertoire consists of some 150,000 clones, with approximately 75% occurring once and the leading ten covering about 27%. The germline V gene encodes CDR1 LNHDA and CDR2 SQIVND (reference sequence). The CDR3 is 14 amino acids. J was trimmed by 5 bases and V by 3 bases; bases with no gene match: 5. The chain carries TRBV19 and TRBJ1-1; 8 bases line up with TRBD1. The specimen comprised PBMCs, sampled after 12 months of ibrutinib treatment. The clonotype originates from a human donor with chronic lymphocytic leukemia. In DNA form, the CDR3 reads TGTGCCAGTAGTATCGTGACAGGGGTTACTGAAGCTTTCTTT. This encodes CASSIVTGVTEAFF.